This T cell receptor (beta chain) is from a study of beta chain features in type 1 diabetes. Findings of the study overall: When VDJ junctions were examined, type 1 diabetes patients showed fewer insertions and more deletions. Any HLA effect on TCRB rearrangement was left unresolved by small sub-analyses. The study found moderately but significantly shorter TCRB CDR3s in all four CD4+ subsets of Type 1 diabetes patients. Compared to healthy donors, patients appeared to have naive, central memory and Treg TCRB repertoires that were more alike.

As every portion of the isolated RNA was reverse transcribed, the sequencing read expressed TCRB transcripts. Sequenced by immunoSEQ multiplex PCR; TCRdb stores in-frame clones only, minus some. Of roughly 500,000 clones in the sample, over 9.5% were seen once. V shed 5 bases, J shed 6 bases, and the junction held 7 bases outside the gene matches. The CDR3 runs 14 residues. Germline-derived CDR1 and CDR2 are PRHDT and FYEKMQ (reference sequence). Notes on this clone: Its specificity is not known.

This receptor was identified in a woman aged 18-35 years in good health. The sequenced sample consisted of naive CD4+ T cells from blood. The chain carries TRBV13 and TRBJ2-1, with 7 nucleotides matching TRBD2. The CDR3 DNA follows: TGTGCCAGCAGCCCACTAGCGAGAGGCAATGAGCAGTTCTTC. Its translation is CASSPLARGNEQFF.